There are many counts of the clone carrying this T cell receptor (beta chain). Its antigen is not identified. These data belong to a study of identical twins. CDR3 length equals 15 residues. Germline V gene lookup returns CDR1 MGHRA and CDR2 YSYEKL. Deletions cut 1 base from V and 2 bases from J, with 12 bases between. Study-wide results and limits: The authors drew conclusions from cross-sectional statistical analysis rather than following the same donors. Out-of-frame alpha sequences shared by twins showed excess low generation probability. A lower insertion count was a feature of abundant cord blood beta clonotypes, with no such feature in memory repertoires.

From the 5' RACE reads, TCRdb called clonotypes with MiXCR, one entry per CDR3 protein. Here the sample spans 200,000 to 300,000 distinct CDR3 sequences, 6% to 8% being singletons. The same data also contributed to another study, on yellow fever vaccine responses in identical twins.

The sequenced sample consisted of CD8+ T cells sorted from blood. This chain connects TRBV4-1 to TRBJ2-7; D call uncertain. The sequence was collected from a woman aged 18-30 years in good health. For the CDR3, the DNA is TGCGCCAGCAGCCAAGTTGCCCATTCCACCTACGAGCAGTACTTC. Residues: CASSQVAHSTYEQYF.